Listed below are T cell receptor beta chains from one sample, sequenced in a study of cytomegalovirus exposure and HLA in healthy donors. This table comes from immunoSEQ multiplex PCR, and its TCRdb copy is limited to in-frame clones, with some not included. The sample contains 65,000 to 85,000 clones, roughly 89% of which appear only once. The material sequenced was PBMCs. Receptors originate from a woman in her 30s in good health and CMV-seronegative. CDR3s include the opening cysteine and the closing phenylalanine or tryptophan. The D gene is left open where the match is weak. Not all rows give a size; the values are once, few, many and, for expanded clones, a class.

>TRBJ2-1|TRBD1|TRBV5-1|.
TGCGCCAGCAAGGGGACAGGGACTACCGTGGGCGAGCCGTTCTTC
CASKGTGTTVGEPFF
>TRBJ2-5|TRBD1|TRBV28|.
TGTGCCAGCAGTTTCCCCTCTAACAGGGGGCAGCAAGAGACCCAGTACTTC
CASSFPSNRGQQETQYF
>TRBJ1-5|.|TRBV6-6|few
TGTGCCAGCAGTTACTCACAGGTTAGCAATCAGCCCCAGCATTTT
CASSYSQVSNQPQHF
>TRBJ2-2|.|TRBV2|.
TGTGCCAGCAGTGAAGCGCTTAGAGGGATGGGCGGGGAGCTGTTTTTT
CASSEALRGMGGELFF
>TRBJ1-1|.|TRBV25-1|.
TGTGCCAGCAGTGTACGGAGGGCGAACACTGAAGCTTTCTTT
CASSVRRANTEAFF
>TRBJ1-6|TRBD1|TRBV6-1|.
TGTGCCAGCAGTCCTCCAGGGGGCTGGTTCGGATCCCTCCACTTT
CASSPPGGWFGSLHF
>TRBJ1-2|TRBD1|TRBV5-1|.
TGCGCCAGCAGCCTTGGACAGGGGGTAGGCTACACCTTC
CASSLGQGVGYTF
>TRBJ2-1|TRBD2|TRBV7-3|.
TGTGCCAGCAGCTTAAGGGCGGGAGGGGATTTTAATGAGCAGTTCTTC
CASSLRAGGDFNEQFF
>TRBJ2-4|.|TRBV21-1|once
TGTGCCAGCAGCAAGGGGGGAAACATTCAGTACTTC
CASSKGGNIQYF
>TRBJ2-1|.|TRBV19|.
TGTGCCAGTAGTATGGAGGAACTGACCTACAATGAGCAGTTCTTC
CASSMEELTYNEQFF
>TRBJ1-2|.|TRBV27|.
TGTGCCAGCAGTTCCATCCTTAGACAGGCAGCATATGGCTACACCTTC
CASSSILRQAAYGYTF
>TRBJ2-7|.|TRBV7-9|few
TGTGCCAGCAGCTTACCAGGGGCCTCTAGCTCCTACGAGCAGTACTTC
CASSLPGASSSYEQYF
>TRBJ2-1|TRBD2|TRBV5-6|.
TGTGCCAGCAGCCCTAGCGGGAGGGTTAGGGATGAGCAGTTCTTC
CASSPSGRVRDEQFF
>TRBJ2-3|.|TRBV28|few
TGTGCCAGCAGTTTCGGGCAGGGGTACACAGATACGCAGTATTTT
CASSFGQGYTDTQYF
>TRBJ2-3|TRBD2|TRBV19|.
TGTGCCAGTAGTATTGTTCTAAGCCGGACTAGAGGAGATACGCAGTATTTT
CASSIVLSRTRGDTQYF
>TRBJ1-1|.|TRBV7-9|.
TGTTCCAGCAGAGTTACAGGTGAAGCTTTCTTT
CSSRVTGEAFF
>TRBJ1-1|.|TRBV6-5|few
TGTGCCAGCAGTTACTCGTCCAGAATTAACACTGAAGCTTTCTTT
CASSYSSRINTEAFF
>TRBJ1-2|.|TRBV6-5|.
TGTGCCAGCAGTTACCAGTCGGAGCAGCCTAACTATGGCTACACCTTC
CASSYQSEQPNYGYTF
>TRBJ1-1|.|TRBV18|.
TGTGCCAGCTCACCAGGCGGAGCCAGGGCTGAAGCTTTCTTT
CASSPGGARAEAFF
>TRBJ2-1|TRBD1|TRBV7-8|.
TGTGCCAGCAGCTTAGCGCTCTCAGGGGGTAGGAATGAGCAGTTCTTC
CASSLALSGGRNEQFF
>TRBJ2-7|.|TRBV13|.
TGTGCCAGCAGCTTAGGAGGCAGAGGCTCCTACGAGCAGTACTTC
CASSLGGRGSYEQYF
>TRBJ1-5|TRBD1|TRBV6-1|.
TGTGCCAGCTGCGAAGACAGGGGGGGCATTCAGCCCCAGCATTTT
CASCEDRGGIQPQHF
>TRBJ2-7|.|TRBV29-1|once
TGCAGCGTTGAAGGTAGGGGTTATCCCTACGAGCAGTACTTC
CSVEGRGYPYEQYF
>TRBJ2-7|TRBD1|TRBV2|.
TGTGCCAGCAGTGTCCGGGACAGGCGCACCTACGAGCAGTACTTC
CASSVRDRRTYEQYF
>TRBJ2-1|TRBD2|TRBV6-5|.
TGTGCCAGCAGTCCGTACAGCGGGGGCGAGCAGTTCTTC
CASSPYSGGEQFF
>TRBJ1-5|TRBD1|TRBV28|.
TGTGCCAGCAGTTTCCTGTTTGGACAGGGAAGCAATCAGCCCCAGCATTTT
CASSFLFGQGSNQPQHF
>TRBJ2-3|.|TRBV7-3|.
TGTGCCAGCAGCTTATCGGGGGGCCCCCAGGCGCAGTATTTT
CASSLSGGPQAQYF
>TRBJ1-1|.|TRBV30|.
TGTTCCTGGAGTGGACACCAATCTTTCTTT
CSWSGHQSFF
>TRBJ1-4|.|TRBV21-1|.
TGTGCCAGCAGCAAGGACAGGGCAACTAATGAAAAACTGTTTTTT
CASSKDRATNEKLFF
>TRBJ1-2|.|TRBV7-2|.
TGTGCCAGCAGCCAAGACTCCCTCTATGGCTACACCTTC
CASSQDSLYGYTF
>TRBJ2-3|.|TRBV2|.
TGTGCCAGCAGTGTACAGGGAAGTACAGATACGCAGTATTTT
CASSVQGSTDTQYF
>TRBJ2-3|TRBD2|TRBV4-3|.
TGCGCCAGCAGCCGAGGGACTAGCGGGAGCACAGATACGCAGTATTTT
CASSRGTSGSTDTQYF
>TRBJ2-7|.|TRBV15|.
TGTGCCACCAGCACCCCGACAGAAACCTACGAGCAGTACTTC
CATSTPTETYEQYF
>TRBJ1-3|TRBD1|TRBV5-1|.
TGCGCCAGCAGCTTGGACCCCTTTACCGACAGGGTGTCTGGAAACACCATATATTTT
CASSLDPFTDRVSGNTIYF
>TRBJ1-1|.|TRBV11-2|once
TGTGCCAGCAGCTTAGGCAGGGGTCTACTGAACACTGAAGCTTTCTTT
CASSLGRGLLNTEAFF
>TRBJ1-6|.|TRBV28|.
TGTGCCAGCAGCAAATTCCAGGCATCACCCCTCCACTTT
CASSKFQASPLHF
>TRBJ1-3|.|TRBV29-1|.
TGCAGCGTTGGGGGACAAAGCTCTGGAAACACCATATATTTT
CSVGGQSSGNTIYF
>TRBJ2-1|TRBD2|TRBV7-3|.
TGTGCCAGCAGCTTAGGGACTAGCCGCTACAATGAGCAGTTCTTC
CASSLGTSRYNEQFF
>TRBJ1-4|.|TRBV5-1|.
TGCGCCAGCAGCTTGGAGGCGGCAACTAATGAAAAACTGTTTTTT
CASSLEAATNEKLFF
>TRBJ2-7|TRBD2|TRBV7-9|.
TGTGCCAGCACCTCAAGGCGGGAGGGCTCCTACGAGCAGTACTTC
CASTSRREGSYEQYF
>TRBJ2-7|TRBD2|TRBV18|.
TGTGCCAGCTCACCGATAACTCCGGGACTAGCGAACCTCTCCTACGAGCAGTACTTC
CASSPITPGLANLSYEQYF
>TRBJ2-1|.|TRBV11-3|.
TGTGCCAGCAGCTCTCGGGACTCCCCTCACAATGAGCAGTTCTTC
CASSSRDSPHNEQFF